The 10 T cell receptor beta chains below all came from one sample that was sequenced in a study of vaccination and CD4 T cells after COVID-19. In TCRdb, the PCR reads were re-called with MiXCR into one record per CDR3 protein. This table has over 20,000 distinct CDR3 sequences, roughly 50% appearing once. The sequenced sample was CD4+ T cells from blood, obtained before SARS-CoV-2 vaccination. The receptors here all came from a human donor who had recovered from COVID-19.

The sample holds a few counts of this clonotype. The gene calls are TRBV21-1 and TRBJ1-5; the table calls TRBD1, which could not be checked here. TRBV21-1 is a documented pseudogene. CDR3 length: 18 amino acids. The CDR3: CASSKAGGQDDSNQPQHF. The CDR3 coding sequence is TGTGCCAGCAGCAAAGCAGGGGGACAGGACGATAGCAATCAGCCCCAGCATTTT.

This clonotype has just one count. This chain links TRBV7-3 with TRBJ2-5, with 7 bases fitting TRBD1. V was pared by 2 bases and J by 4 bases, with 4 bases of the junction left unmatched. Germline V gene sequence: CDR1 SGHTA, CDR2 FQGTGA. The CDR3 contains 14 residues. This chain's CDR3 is CASSLGAGGETQYF. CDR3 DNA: TGTGCCAGCAGCTTAGGGGCAGGGGGAGAGACCCAGTACTTC.

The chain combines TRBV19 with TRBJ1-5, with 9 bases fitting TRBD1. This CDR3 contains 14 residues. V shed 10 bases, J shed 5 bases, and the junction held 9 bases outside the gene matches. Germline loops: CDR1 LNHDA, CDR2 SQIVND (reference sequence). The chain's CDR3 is CATGGQGSYQPQHF. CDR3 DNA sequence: TGTGCCACTGGAGGACAGGGGAGTTATCAGCCCCAGCATTTT.

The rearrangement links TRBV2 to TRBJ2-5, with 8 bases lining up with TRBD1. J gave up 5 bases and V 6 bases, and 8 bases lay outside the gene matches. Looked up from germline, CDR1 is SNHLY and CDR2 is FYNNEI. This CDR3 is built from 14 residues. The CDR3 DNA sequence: TGTGCCAGCAGCCCGGACAGGGCTGAGGAGACCCAGTACTTC. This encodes CASSPDRAEETQYF.

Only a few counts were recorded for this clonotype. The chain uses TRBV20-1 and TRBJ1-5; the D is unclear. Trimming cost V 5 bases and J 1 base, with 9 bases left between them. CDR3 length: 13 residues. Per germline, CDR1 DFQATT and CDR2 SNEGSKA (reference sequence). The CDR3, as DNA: TGCAGTGCTTTAAGTTCCAGCAATCAGCCCCAGCATTTT. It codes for CSALSSSNQPQHF.

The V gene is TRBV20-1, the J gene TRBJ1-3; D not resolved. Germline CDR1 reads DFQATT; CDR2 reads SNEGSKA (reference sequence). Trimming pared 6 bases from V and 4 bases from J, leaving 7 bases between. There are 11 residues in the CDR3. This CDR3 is CSAERGNTIYF. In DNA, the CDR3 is TGCAGTGCAGAGAGAGGAAACACCATATATTTT.

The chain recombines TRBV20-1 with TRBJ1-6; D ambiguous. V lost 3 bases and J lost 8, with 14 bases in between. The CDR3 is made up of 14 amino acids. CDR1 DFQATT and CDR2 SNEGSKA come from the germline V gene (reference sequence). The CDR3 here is CSASSRVGDSPLHF. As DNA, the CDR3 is TGCAGTGCTAGCTCCAGAGTTGGAGATTCACCCCTCCACTTT.

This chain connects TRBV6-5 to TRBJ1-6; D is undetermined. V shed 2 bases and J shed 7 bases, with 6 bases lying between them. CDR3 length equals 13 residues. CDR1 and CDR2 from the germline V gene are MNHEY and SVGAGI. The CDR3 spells CASSYRGNSPLHF. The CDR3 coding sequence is TGTGCCAGCAGTTACCGAGGGAATTCACCCCTCCACTTT.

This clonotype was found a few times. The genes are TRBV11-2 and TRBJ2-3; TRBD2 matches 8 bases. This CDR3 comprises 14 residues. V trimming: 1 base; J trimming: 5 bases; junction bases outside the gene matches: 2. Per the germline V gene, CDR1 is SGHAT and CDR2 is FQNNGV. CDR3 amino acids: CASSLGLAGDTQYF. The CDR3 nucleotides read TGTGCCAGCAGCTTAGGGCTAGCGGGAGATACGCAGTATTTT.

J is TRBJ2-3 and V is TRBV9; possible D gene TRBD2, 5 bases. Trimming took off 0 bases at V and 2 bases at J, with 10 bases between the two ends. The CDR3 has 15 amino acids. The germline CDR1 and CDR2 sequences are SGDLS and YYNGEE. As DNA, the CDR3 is TGTGCCAGCAGCGTAGAAGGAGGCCCCACAGATACGCAGTATTTT. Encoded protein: CASSVEGGPTDTQYF. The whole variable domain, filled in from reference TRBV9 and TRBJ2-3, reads DSGVTQTPKHLITATGQRVTLRCSPRSGDLSVYWYQQSLDQGLQFLIQYYNGEERAKGNILERFSAQQFPDLHSELNLSSLELGDSALYFCASSVEGGPTDTQYFGPGTRLTVL.